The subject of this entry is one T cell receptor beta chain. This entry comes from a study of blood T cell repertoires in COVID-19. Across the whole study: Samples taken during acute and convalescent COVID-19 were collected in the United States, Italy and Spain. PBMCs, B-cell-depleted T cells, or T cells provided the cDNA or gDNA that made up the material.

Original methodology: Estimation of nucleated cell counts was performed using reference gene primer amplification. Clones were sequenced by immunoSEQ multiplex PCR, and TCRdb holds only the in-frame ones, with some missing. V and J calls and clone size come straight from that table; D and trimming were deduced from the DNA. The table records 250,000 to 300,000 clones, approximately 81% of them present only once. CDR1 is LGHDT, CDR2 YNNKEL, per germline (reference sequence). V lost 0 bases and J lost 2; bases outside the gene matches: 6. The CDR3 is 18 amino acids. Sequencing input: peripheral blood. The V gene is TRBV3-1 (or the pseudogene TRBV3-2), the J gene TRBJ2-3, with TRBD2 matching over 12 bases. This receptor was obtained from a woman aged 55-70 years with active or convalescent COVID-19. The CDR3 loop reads CASSQDLAGGPHTDTQYF. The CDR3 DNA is TGTGCCAGCAGCCAAGATCTAGCGGGGGGGCCCCACACAGATACGCAGTATTTT.